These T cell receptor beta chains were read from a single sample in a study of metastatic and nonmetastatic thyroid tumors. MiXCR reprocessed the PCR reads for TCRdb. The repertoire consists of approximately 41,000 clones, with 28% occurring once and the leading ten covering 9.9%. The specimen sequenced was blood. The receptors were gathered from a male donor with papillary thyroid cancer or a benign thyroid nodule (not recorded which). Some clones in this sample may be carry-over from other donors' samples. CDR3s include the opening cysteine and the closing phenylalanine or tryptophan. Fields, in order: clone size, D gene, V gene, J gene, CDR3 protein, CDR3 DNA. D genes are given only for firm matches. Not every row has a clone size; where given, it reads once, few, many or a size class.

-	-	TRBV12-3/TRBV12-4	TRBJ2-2	CASSFGSGELFF	TGTGCCAGCAGTTTTGGATCCGGGGAGCTGTTTTTT
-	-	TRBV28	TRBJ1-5	CASTTGEAGQPQHF	TGTGCCAGCACCACCGGGGAGGCAGGGCAGCCCCAGCATTTT
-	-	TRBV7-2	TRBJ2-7	CASSLATRGPLSYEQYF	TGTGCCAGCAGCTTAGCAACCAGGGGACCCCTCTCCTACGAGCAGTACTTC
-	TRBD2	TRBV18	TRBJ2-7	CASSPATSGSSYEQYF	TGTGCCAGCTCACCGGCGACTAGCGGGAGCTCCTACGAGCAGTACTTC
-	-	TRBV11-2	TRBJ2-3	CASSLLSGWLTDTQYF	TGTGCCAGCAGCTTACTATCTGGTTGGTTGACAGATACGCAGTATTTT
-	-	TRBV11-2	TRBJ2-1	CASSPPMAKNKQFF	TGTGCCAGTAGCCCCCCTATGGCGAAGAATAAGCAGTTCTTC
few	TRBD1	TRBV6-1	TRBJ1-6	CASTPYRGGSPLHF	TGTGCCAGCACCCCGTACAGGGGAGGATCACCCCTCCACTTT
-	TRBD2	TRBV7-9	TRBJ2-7	CASSPVGTSGYEQYF	TGTGCCAGCAGCCCGGTAGGGACTAGCGGCTACGAGCAGTACTTC
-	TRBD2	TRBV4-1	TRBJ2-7	CASSPLARGDEQYF	TGCGCCAGCAGCCCACTAGCGCGAGGGGATGAGCAGTACTTC
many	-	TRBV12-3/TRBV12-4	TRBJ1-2	CASSLSGNYGYTF	TGTGCCAGCAGTTTATCAGGGAACTATGGCTACACCTTC
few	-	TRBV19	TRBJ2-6	CASKWGPGANVLTF	TGTGCCAGTAAGTGGGGCCCTGGGGCCAACGTCCTGACTTTC
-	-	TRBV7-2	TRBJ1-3	CASSLAVSSGNTIYF	TGTGCCAGCAGCTTAGCCGTGAGCTCTGGAAACACCATATATTTT
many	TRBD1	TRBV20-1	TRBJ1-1	CSASVQGAGTEAFF	TGCAGTGCTAGTGTACAGGGGGCCGGCACTGAAGCTTTCTTT
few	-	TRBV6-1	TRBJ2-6	CANTRTWANVLTF	TGTGCCAACACTCGAACTTGGGCCAACGTCCTGACTTTC
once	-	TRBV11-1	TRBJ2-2	CASSSLGGLNTGELFF	TGTGCCAGCAGCTCCCTTGGGGGCCTGAACACCGGGGAGCTGTTTTTT
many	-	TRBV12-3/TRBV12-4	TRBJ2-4	CASSLAPRQDQYF	TGTGCCAGCAGTTTAGCCCCTCGACAGGATCAGTACTTC
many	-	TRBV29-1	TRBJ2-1	CSADLRYEQFF	TGCAGCGCCGACTTGAGGTATGAGCAGTTCTTC
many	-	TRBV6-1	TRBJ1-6	CASRANSPLHF	TGTGCCAGCAGGGCGAATTCACCCCTCCACTTT
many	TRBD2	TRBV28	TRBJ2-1	CASSPLGTSGGTSSRSFF	TGTGCCAGCAGTCCCCTAGGGACTAGCGGGGGCACCAGTTCCCGTTCGTTCTTC
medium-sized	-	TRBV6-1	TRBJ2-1	CASSESSYNEQFF	TGTGCCAGCAGTGAGAGCTCCTACAATGAGCAGTTCTTC
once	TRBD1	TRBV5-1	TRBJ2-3	CASSETGQCLSDTQYF	TGCGCCAGCAGCGAGACGGGACAGTGCTTGTCGGATACGCAGTATTTT
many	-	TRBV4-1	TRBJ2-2	CASSLSGTGELFF	TGCGCCAGCAGCCTAAGCGGCACCGGGGAGCTGTTTTTT
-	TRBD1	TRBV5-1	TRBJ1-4	CASSWQGAPDEKLFF	TGCGCCAGCAGCTGGCAGGGGGCGCCCGATGAAAAACTGTTTTTT
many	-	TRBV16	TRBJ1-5	CASSWTAINQPQHF	TGTGCCAGCAGCTGGACAGCTATCAATCAGCCCCAGCATTTT
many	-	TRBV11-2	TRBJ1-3	CASSFGPNTIYF	TGTGCCAGCAGCTTCGGGCCAAACACCATATATTTT
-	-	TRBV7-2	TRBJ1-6	CASSFQGGNSPLHF	TGTGCCAGCAGCTTTCAGGGCGGGAATTCACCCCTCCACTTT
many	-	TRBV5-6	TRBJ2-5	CASSLLETQYF	TGTGCCAGCAGCTTATTAGAGACCCAGTACTTC
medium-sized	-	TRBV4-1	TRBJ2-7	CASSQERAGNYEQYF	TGCGCCAGCAGCCAAGAAAGGGCAGGAAACTACGAGCAGTACTTC
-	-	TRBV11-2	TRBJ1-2	CASSLEPLGPSSNYGYTF	TGTGCCAGCAGCTTAGAGCCCTTGGGTCCGTCAAGCAACTATGGCTACACCTTC
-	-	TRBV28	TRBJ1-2	CASTSPGRCYTF	TGTGCCAGCACTTCCCCAGGGAGGTGCTACACCTTC
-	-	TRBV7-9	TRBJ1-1	CASIVNQNTEAFF	TGTGCCAGCATTGTCAACCAGAACACTGAAGCTTTCTTT
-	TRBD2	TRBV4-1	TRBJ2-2	CASSRRRGAGAGTGELFF	TGCGCCAGCAGCCGCAGAAGAGGAGCGGGAGCGGGGACCGGGGAGCTGTTTTTT
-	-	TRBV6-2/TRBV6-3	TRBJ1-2	CASSGDHGMYRGYTF	TGTGCCAGCAGTGGCGACCATGGAATGTATCGGGGCTACACCTTC
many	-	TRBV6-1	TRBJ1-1	CASKEDLNTEAFF	TGTGCCAGCAAAGAAGACTTGAACACTGAAGCTTTCTTT
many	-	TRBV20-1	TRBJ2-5	CSARAQLLRRFQETQYF	TGCAGTGCTAGAGCTCAACTTTTGCGGAGATTCCAAGAGACCCAGTACTTC
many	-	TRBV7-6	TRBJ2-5	CASSLAGSETQYF	TGTGCCAGCAGCTTAGCAGGGTCAGAGACCCAGTACTTC
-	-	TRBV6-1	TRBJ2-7	CASSVHAYDQYF	TGTGCCAGCAGCGTACATGCCTACGATCAGTACTTC
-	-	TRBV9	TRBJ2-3	CASSVEVSGVPSDTQYF	TGTGCCAGCAGCGTAGAGGTATCGGGGGTGCCCTCAGATACGCAGTATTTT
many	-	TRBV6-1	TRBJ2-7	CASSLDRATYEQYF	TGTGCCAGCAGCCTCGACCGGGCCACCTACGAGCAGTACTTC
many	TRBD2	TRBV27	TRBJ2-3	CASSPGLAGGSSTDTQYF	TGTGCCAGCAGTCCGGGACTAGCGGGAGGTAGTAGCACAGATACGCAGTATTTT
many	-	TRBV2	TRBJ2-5	CASSGDAGQETQYF	TGTGCCAGCAGCGGAGACGCGGGACAAGAGACCCAGTACTTC
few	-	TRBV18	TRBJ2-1	CASSPGNREQFF	TGTGCCAGCTCACCAGGTAATCGTGAGCAGTTCTTC
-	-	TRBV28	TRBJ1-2	CSSSTHLASAGFGSTF	TGTTCCAGCAGTACTCACTTGGCGTCAGCGGGTTTTGGCTCCACCTTC
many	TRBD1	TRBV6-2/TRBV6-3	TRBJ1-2	CASSYGQGAMGYTF	TGTGCCAGCAGTTACGGCCAGGGGGCGATGGGCTACACCTTC
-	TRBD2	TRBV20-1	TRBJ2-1	CSVPGLAGGNEQFF	TGCAGTGTCCCGGGACTAGCGGGAGGAAATGAGCAGTTCTTC
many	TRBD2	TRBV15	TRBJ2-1	CATSRDSGGANEQFF	TGTGCCACCAGCAGAGATAGCGGGGGGGCCAATGAGCAGTTCTTC
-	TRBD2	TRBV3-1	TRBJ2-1	CASSQGSGSRNEQFF	TGTGCCAGCAGCCAAGGTAGCGGGAGTAGGAATGAGCAGTTCTTC
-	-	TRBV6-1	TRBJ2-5	CASSDQAETQYF	TGTGCCAGCAGTGATCAGGCTGAGACCCAGTACTTC